The clone carrying this TCR beta chain was observed a handful of times. Its antigen is unidentified. TCR beta cDNA libraries had unique molecular identifiers. One entry per CDR3 protein, called by TCRdb with MiXCR from the PCR reads. This table has about 540,000 distinct CDR3 sequences, around 31% appearing once. The sample comes from a study of post-analysis software for immune sequencing data. The study, taken as a whole, reports: Patients carried roughly 5 TRBV segments more frequently than controls did, and TRBV5-6, TRBV5-1 and TRBV20-1 were among them.

CDR3 length: 14 amino acids. Per the germline V gene, CDR1 is MNHEY and CDR2 is SMNVEV (reference sequence). Trimming took off 0 bases at V and 1 base at J, with 6 bases between the two ends. This receptor was obtained from a girl under 18 with multiple sclerosis. Sequencing used blood. The V gene is TRBV27, the J gene TRBJ1-1; unclear D gene. The DNA for the CDR3 is TGTGCCAGCAGTTTATCGGGTCCGAACACTGAAGCTTTCTTT. Encoded protein: CASSLSGPNTEAFF.